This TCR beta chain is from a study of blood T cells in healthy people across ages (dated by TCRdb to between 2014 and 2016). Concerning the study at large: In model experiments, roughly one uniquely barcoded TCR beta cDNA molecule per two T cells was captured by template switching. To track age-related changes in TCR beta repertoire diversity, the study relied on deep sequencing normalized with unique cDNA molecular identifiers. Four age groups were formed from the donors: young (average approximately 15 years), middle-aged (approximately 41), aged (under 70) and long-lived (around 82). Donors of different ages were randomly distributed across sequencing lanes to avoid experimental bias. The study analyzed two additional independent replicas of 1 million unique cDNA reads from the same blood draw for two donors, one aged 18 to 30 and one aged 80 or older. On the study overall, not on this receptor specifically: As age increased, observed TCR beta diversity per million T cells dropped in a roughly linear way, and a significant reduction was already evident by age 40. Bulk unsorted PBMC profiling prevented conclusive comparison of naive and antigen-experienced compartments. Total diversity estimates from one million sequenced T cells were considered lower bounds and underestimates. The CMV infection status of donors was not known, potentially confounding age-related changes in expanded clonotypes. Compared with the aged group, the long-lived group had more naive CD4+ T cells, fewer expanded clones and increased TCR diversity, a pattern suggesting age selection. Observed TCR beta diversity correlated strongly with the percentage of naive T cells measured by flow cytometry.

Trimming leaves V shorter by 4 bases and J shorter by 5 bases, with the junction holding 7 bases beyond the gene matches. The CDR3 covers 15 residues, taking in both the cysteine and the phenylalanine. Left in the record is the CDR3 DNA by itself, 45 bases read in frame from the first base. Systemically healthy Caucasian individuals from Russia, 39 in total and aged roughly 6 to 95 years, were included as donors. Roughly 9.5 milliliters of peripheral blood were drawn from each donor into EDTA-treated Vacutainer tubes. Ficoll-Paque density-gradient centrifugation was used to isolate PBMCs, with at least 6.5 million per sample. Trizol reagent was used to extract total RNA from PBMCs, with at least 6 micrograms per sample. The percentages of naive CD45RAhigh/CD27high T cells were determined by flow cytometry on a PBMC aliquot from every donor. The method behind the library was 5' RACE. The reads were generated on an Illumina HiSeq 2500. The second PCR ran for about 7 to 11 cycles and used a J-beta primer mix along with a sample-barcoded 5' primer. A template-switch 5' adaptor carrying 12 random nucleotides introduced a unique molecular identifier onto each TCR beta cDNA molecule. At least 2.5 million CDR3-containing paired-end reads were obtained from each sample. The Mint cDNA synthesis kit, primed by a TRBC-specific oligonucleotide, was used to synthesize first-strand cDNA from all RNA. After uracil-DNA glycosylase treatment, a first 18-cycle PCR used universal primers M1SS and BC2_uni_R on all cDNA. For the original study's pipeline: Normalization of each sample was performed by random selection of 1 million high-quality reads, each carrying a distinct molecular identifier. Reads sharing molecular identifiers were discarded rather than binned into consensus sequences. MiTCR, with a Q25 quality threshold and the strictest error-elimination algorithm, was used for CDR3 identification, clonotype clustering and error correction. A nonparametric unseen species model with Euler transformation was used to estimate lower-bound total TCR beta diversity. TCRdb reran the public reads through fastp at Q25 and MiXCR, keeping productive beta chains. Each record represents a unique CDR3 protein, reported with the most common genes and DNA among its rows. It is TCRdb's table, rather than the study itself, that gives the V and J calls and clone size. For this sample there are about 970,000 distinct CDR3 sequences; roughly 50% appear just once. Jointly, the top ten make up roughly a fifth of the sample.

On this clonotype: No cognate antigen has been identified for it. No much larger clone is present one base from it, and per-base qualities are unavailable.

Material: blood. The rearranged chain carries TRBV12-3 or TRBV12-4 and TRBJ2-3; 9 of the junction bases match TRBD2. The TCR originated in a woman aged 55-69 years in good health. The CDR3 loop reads CASSSNLAGLDTQYF. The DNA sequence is TGTGCCAGCAGTTCAAACCTAGCGGGACTAGATACGCAGTATTTT.